This TCR beta chain was obtained from a study of cytomegalovirus exposure and HLA in healthy donors. For the study at large: The approximately 120 validation repertoires were produced on the same platform as the approximately 670 repertoires of the first cohort. This was reported in a later analysis.

TCRdb's copy holds only in-frame clones and misses some; the assay was immunoSEQ multiplex PCR. The sample holds 100,000 to 150,000 clones, 80% to 90% seen once. Findings of the study overall: Rare TCR sequences dominated, though some public TCRs recurred in many donors. The study recorded 150 to 200 TCR beta chains that were cytomegalovirus-associated.

Concerning this clone: Its antigen is still unknown.

The V gene's germline CDR1 is SGHAT and CDR2 FQNNGV. Trimming took off 8 bases at V and 8 bases at J, with 21 bases between the two ends. The CDR3 contains 15 residues. The receptor comes from a woman aged 18-29 years in good health and CMV-seronegative. The chain uses TRBV11-2 and TRBJ1-4, with D hard to call. The source material was PBMCs. This chain's CDR3 is CASGRTWARGEKLFF. DNA of the CDR3: TGTGCCAGCGGAAGGACTTGGGCGAGAGGAGAAAAACTGTTTTTT.